Below, one T cell receptor beta chain is given with its context. Its antigen is unknown. The data belong to a study of a mutant IDH1 vaccine in newly diagnosed glioma. The time point here: week 35, safety follow-up. In every dose of vaccine, 300 ug of mutant IDH1 20-mer peptide was given alongside topical imiquimod. The V end lost 4 bases, the J end lost 0 bases, and 7 bases lay between the germline ends. Germline CDR1 is MNHEY and CDR2 is SVGAGI. This CDR3 comprises 14 residues. Profiled with immunoSEQ multiplex PCR; TCRdb holds only in-frame clones, not every one. Of roughly 68,000 clones detected, 74% appear once; the ten largest clones hold over 3.5%.

The chain links TRBV6-5 to TRBJ1-3; D is ambiguous. The specimen was PBMCs, collected from a glioma patient whose treatment included an IDH1 peptide vaccine. The sequence derives from a man in his forties or fifties with glioma. CDR3 bases: TGTGCCAGCAGTTCCCCCCACTCTGGAAACACCATATATTTT. It encodes CASSSPHSGNTIYF.